This paragraph reports one T cell receptor beta chain. The data are from a study of vaccination and CD4 T cells after COVID-19. Across the study: Samples were taken after vaccination, a median of approximately 73 days after dose two, with a range of 14 to 241.

TCRdb reprocessed the PCR reads via MiXCR and lists one record per CDR3 protein. The table shows approximately 20,000 distinct CDR3 sequences, with 60% occurring only once. Germline CDR1 SNHLY, CDR2 FYNNEI. V shed 8 bases and J 3 bases; nucleotides not matched to a gene: 9. The CDR3 consists of 14 residues. The source of this sequence is a human donor who had recovered from COVID-19. The sample was CD4+ T cells from blood, taken after SARS-CoV-2 vaccination. The rearrangement joins TRBV2 to TRBJ2-5; 7 bases are shared with TRBD1. In DNA, the CDR3 is TGTGCCAGCGGCCCTAGACAGGGAAAAGAGACCCAGTACTTC. Translated: CASGPRQGKETQYF.